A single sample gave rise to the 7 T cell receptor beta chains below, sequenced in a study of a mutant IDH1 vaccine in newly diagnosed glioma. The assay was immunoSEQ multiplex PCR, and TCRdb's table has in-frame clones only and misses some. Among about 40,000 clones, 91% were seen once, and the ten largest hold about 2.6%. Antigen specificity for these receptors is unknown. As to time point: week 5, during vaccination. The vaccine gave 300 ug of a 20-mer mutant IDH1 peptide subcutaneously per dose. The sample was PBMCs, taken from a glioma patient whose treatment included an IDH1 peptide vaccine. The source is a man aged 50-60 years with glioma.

The CDR3 loop is CASSRSSRAETQYF. The CDR3 nucleotides read TGTGCCAGCAGTAGGTCGAGCAGGGCGGAGACCCAGTACTTC. The rearrangement joins TRBV25-1 to TRBJ2-5; D is perhaps TRBD1 (5 bases). V was clipped by 5 bases and J by 5 bases, with 15 bases between them. Germline V gives CDR1 MGHDK, CDR2 SYGVNS. This CDR3 region has 14 residues.

CDR3 loop: CASSLPMGGSSLNTEAFF. The DNA for the CDR3 is TGTGCCAGCAGCTTACCCATGGGGGGCAGTTCCCTGAACACTGAAGCTTTCTTT. The chain combines TRBV7-9 with TRBJ1-1; D is perhaps TRBD1 (6 bases). Trimming removed 2 bases from V and 0 bases from J, with 19 bases in between. Germline loops: CDR1 SEHNR, CDR2 FQNEAQ (reference sequence). This CDR3 is 18 amino acids long.

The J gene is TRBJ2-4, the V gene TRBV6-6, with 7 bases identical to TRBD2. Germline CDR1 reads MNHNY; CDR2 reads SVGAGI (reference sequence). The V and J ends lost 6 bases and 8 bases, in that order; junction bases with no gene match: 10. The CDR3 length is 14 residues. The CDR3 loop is CASRPGLRSDIQYF. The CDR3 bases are TGTGCCAGCAGGCCGGGACTAAGAAGTGACATTCAGTACTTC.

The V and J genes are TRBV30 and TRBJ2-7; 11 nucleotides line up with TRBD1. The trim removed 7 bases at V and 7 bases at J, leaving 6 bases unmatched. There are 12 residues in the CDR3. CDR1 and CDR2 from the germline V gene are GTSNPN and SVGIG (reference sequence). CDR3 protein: CALYGTGGEQYF. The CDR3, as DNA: TGTGCCTTGTACGGGACAGGGGGTGAGCAGTACTTC.

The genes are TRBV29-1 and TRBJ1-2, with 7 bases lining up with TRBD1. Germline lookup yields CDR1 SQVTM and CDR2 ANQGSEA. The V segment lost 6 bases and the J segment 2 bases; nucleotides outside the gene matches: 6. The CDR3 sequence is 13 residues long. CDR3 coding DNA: TGCAGCGTCATGGACAGGATGAACTATGGCTACACCTTC. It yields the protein CSVMDRMNYGYTF.

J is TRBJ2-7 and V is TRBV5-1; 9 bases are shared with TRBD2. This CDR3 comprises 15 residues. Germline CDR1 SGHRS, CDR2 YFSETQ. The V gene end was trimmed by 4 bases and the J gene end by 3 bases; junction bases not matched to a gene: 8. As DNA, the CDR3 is TGCGCCAGCAGCGTTAGCGGGGGATCTATCTACGAGCAGTACTTC. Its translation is CASSVSGGSIYEQYF. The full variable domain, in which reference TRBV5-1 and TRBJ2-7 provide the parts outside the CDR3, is KAGVTQTPRYLIKTRGQQVTLSCSPISGHRSVSWYQQTPGQGLQFLFEYFSETQRNKGNFPGRFSGRQFSNSRSEMNVSTLELGDSALYLCASSVSGGSIYEQYFGPGTRLTVT.

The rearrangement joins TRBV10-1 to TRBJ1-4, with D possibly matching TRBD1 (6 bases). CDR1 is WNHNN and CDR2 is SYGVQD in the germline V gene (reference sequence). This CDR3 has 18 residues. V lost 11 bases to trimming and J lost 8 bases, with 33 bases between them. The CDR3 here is CAPAAPPVMCRGREKLFF. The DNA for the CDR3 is TGCGCCCCAGCAGCACCTCCCGTTATGTGCAGGGGTAGGGAAAAACTGTTTTTT.